The 26 T cell receptor beta chains listed next were all sequenced from one sample in a study of shared clonotypes between healthy human individuals. Sequencing used immunoSEQ multiplex PCR; TCRdb keeps in-frame clones, though not all of them. The sample includes roughly 1,000,000 clones, 78% of them seen just once. Sequenced sample: memory CD4+ T cells from PBMCs. The subset was: CD45RA-negative fraction. The source is a man aged 18 to 30 in good health. Some clones in this sample may be carry-over from other donors' samples.

The chain uses TRBV6-1 and TRBJ2-7; D not resolved. Germline V gene sequence: CDR1 MNHNS, CDR2 SASEGT. V was shortened by 6 bases and J by 4 bases, with 16 bases between the two germline ends. This CDR3 comprises 14 residues. The CDR3 nucleotides are TGTGCCAGCAGGGAAAGGCTAGTTCCTTACGAGCAGTACTTC. This codes for CASRERLVPYEQYF.

This clone has just one count. The genes are TRBV28 and TRBJ2-7; D uncertain. Trimming stripped 2 bases from V and 2 bases from J, with 10 bases between. The CDR3 covers 14 residues. Germline assignment: CDR1 MDHEN and CDR2 SYDVKM. CDR3 nucleotide sequence: TGTGCCAGCAGTTTAACGGGTCTCACCTACGAGCAGTACTTC. Its translation: CASSLTGLTYEQYF.

This chain uses TRBV7-9 with TRBJ1-5; D might be TRBD1 (6 bases). V shed 6 bases and J shed 5 bases, with 8 bases lying between them. The CDR3 has 12 amino acids. Germline assignment: CDR1 SEHNR and CDR2 FQNEAQ (reference sequence). CDR3 loop: CASREGDQPQHF. Here the CDR3 DNA reads TGTGCCAGCAGGGAGGGGGATCAGCCCCAGCATTTT.

This clone has more than one count but fewer than ten. The gene calls are TRBV7-8 and TRBJ1-3, with TRBD1 as a possible D gene (5 bases). Germline V gene data show CDR1 as SGHVS and CDR2 as FQNEAQ. With 1 base removed from V and 1 base from J, the gap between germline ends came to 11 bases. The CDR3 length is 16 residues. This chain's CDR3 is CASSLVGTRSGNTIYF. The CDR3 coding sequence is TGTGCCAGCAGCTTAGTGGGGACCAGATCTGGAAACACCATATATTTT.

The chain recombines TRBV7-6 with TRBJ2-3; D remains ambiguous. V lost 1 base and J lost 0, with 8 bases in between. This CDR3 contains 15 residues. The germline V gene has CDR1 SGHVS and CDR2 FNYEAQ. CDR3 nucleotide sequence: TGTGCCAGCAGCTTAGGACACAGAAGCACAGATACGCAGTATTTT. It is translated as CASSLGHRSTDTQYF.

V is TRBV4-1 and J is TRBJ1-2, with D hard to call. Per germline, CDR1 MGHRA and CDR2 YSYEKL. Trimming left V 3 bases short and J 3 bases short, with 20 bases between. The CDR3 runs to 17 residues. This CDR3 is CASSHGRAPGIDYGYTF. The CDR3 nucleotides are TGCGCCAGCAGCCATGGGAGGGCCCCCGGTATCGACTATGGCTACACCTTC.

A few counts support this clone. The rearrangement links TRBV5-1 to TRBJ2-7; D may be TRBD2 (7 bases). Trimming took off 0 bases at V and 7 bases at J, with 14 bases between the two ends. The CDR3 totals 14 residues. Germline-derived CDR1 and CDR2 are SGHRS and YFSETQ. CDR3 amino acids: CASSLDGGTTEQYF. The CDR3, as DNA: TGCGCCAGCAGCTTGGACGGGGGGACAACTGAGCAGTACTTC.

The gene calls are TRBV6-1 and TRBJ2-4; D may correspond to TRBD1 or TRBD2 (5 bases each). Judging by the DNA end, TRBJ2-5 fits better; the J call may be wrong. This CDR3 is built from 12 residues. Germline values: CDR1 MNHNS, CDR2 SASEGT. DNA of the CDR3: TGTGCCAGCAGTGAATGGGGACAGACCCAGTACTTC. Protein sequence: CASSEWGQTQYF.

This clone has just one count. This chain joins TRBV28 and TRBJ2-5, with D perhaps matching TRBD2 (6 bases). Germline loops: CDR1 MDHEN, CDR2 SYDVKM. The CDR3 contains 13 residues. Trimming took 5 bases from V and 1 from J, leaving 8 bases between them. CDR3 region: CASSRTIQETQYF. In nucleotides, the CDR3 is TGTGCCAGCAGTAGGACTATCCAAGAGACCCAGTACTTC.

This clone was seen a few times. The chain employs TRBV5-1 and TRBJ2-1; TRBD2 agrees at 16 bases. CDR3 length: 16 amino acids. V trimming: 4 bases; J trimming: 11 bases; junction bases outside the gene matches: 9. Germline V gene sequence: CDR1 SGHRS, CDR2 YFSETQ. CDR3 sequence reads: CASSPMLGLAGGKQFF. CDR3 DNA: TGCGCCAGCAGCCCGATGCTGGGACTAGCGGGAGGGAAGCAGTTCTTC.

Concerning this clone itself: Other nucleotide sequences in the sample specify the same CDR3. The chain links TRBV28 to TRBJ1-4; TRBD1 might be the D (6 bases). Germline V gene sequence: CDR1 MDHEN, CDR2 SYDVKM. This CDR3 comprises 14 residues. Deletions cut 5 bases from V and 3 bases from J, with 10 bases between. The CDR3 loop reads CASSTGQSNEKLFF. The CDR3 nucleotides read TGTGCCAGCAGTACAGGGCAGTCTAATGAAAAACTGTTTTTT.

The V gene is TRBV6-1, the J gene TRBJ1-1, with TRBD1 identical over 11 bases. V was pared by 4 bases and J by 6 bases, with 1 base of the junction left unmatched. This CDR3 region has 13 residues. The germline V gene has CDR1 MNHNS and CDR2 SASEGT. CDR3 amino acids: CASSGDRGAEAFF. Written as DNA, the CDR3 is TGTGCCAGCAGTGGGGACAGGGGGGCTGAAGCTTTCTTT.

This clone was counted ten times or more. V usage is TRBV2 and J usage is TRBJ1-4; D is undetermined. CDR3 length equals 14 residues. Looked up from germline, CDR1 is SNHLY and CDR2 is FYNNEI. The ends were cut back, 3 bases at V and 8 bases at J, with 13 bases in the middle. The CDR3, as DNA: TGTGCCAGCAGTGACTCGGGCGTTAGGGAAAAACTGTTTTTT. It translates to CASSDSGVREKLFF.

The chain uses TRBV11-2 and TRBJ1-1; D unresolved. The CDR3 spans 13 residues. The V and J ends lost 4 bases and 7 bases respectively, with 13 bases between them. Looked up from germline, CDR1 is SGHAT and CDR2 is FQNNGV. In DNA, the CDR3 is TGTGCCAGCAGCTCACTACTGGAGGTTGAAGCTTTCTTT. Protein sequence: CASSSLLEVEAFF.

The chain links TRBV15 to TRBJ1-4; possible D gene TRBD1, 5 bases. The CDR3 spans 14 residues. Trimming left V 3 bases short and J 8 bases short, with 13 bases between. Per germline, CDR1 LNHNV and CDR2 YYDKDF (reference sequence). This CDR3 is CATSSGTLGEKLFF. In nucleotides, the CDR3 is TGTGCCACCAGCAGCGGGACCTTGGGGGAAAAACTGTTTTTT. Supplemented by reference TRBV15 and TRBJ1-4, the full variable domain reads DAMVIQNPRYQVTQFGKPVTLSCSQTLNHNVMYWYQQKSSQAPKLLFHYYDKDFNNEADTPDNFQSRRPNTSFCFLDIRSPGLGDTAMYLCATSSGTLGEKLFFGSGTQLSVL.

This chain connects TRBV28 to TRBJ1-3; weak D call: TRBD1 (5 bases). The CDR3 runs to 15 residues. Germline values: CDR1 MDHEN, CDR2 SYDVKM. V was cut by 2 bases and J by 3 bases, with 11 bases left in between. CDR3 nucleotides: TGTGCCAGCAGTTTAGACCAGGGAGGTGGAAACACCATATATTTT. Translation: CASSLDQGGGNTIYF. The full variable domain, completed using reference TRBV28 and TRBJ1-3, is DVKVTQSSRYLVKRTGEKVFLECVQDMDHENMFWYRQDPGLGLRLIYFSYDVKMKEKGDIPEGYSVSREKKERFSLILESASTNQTSMYLCASSLDQGGGNTIYFGEGSWLTVV.

This clone showed up just a few times. V is TRBV5-1 and J is TRBJ2-3, with 7 bases fitting TRBD1. Germline trimming cut 5 bases from V and 4 bases from J; bases unmatched to any gene: 4. CDR1 SGHRS and CDR2 YFSETQ come from the germline V gene. CDR3 size: 13 residues. The CDR3: CASRSTGADTQYF. The CDR3 region has the DNA TGCGCCAGCAGATCCACAGGGGCAGATACGCAGTATTTT.

The CDR3 sequence: CASSSPSGNTYMPSYNEQFF. CDR3 sequence (DNA): TGTGCCAGCAGCTCTCCTAGCGGGAATACATACATGCCCTCCTACAATGAGCAGTTCTTC. The chain is built from TRBV9 and TRBJ2-1, with 9 nucleotides matching TRBD2. The junction had 17 bases not matched to a gene; V was cut back by 4 bases and J by 0 bases. Germline lookup yields CDR1 SGDLS and CDR2 YYNGEE. This CDR3 has 20 residues.

The rearrangement links TRBV18 to TRBJ2-7; D is uncertain. V was shortened by 5 bases and J by 2 bases, with 13 bases between the two germline ends. This CDR3 is built from 14 residues. CDR1 KGHSH and CDR2 LQKENI come from the germline V gene. In DNA, the CDR3 is TGTGCCAGCTCAGAGATGACTTTGACCTACGAGCAGTACTTC. Amino acids: CASSEMTLTYEQYF.

V usage is TRBV7-9 and J usage is TRBJ1-1, with a tentative D call TRBD1 (5 bases). The CDR3 is made up of 14 amino acids. In germline, CDR1 is SEHNR, CDR2 FQNEAQ (reference sequence). The V gene lost 2 bases and the J gene lost 4 bases, with 11 bases spanning the gap. CDR3 sequence: CASSLLGVGTEAFF. CDR3 in DNA: TGTGCCAGCAGCTTATTAGGGGTAGGCACTGAAGCTTTCTTT.

The gene calls are TRBV5-6 and TRBJ2-1, with D possibly being TRBD1 or TRBD2 (6 bases each). Germline V lookup: CDR1 SGHDT, CDR2 YYEEEE. This CDR3 is 15 amino acids long. V was pared by 1 base and J by 7 bases, with 15 bases between. In nucleotides, the CDR3 is TGTGCCAGCAGCTTGTTCGGGGGCCGCGGAAATGAGCAGTTCTTC. This encodes CASSLFGGRGNEQFF.

V and J are TRBV5-1 and TRBJ2-3, with 8 bases identical to TRBD2. Germline CDR1 and CDR2: SGHRS and YFSETQ. The V gene end was trimmed by 3 bases and the J gene end by 2 bases; junction bases not matched to a gene: 8. The CDR3 spans 16 residues. The CDR3 loop is CASSSGVAGLTDTQYF. In DNA, the CDR3 is TGCGCCAGCAGCTCGGGGGTAGCGGGGCTCACAGATACGCAGTATTTT.

Notes on this clone: This may be a read error, as it is one base from a much larger clone. The conserved final phenylalanine or tryptophan is absent from the CDR3, which likely points to a read error. The DNA of the CDR3 is TGTGCCAGCAGTTACGTACGGGAGCAGTACTCC. This translates into CASSYVREQYS. The rearrangement joins TRBV6-6 to TRBJ2-7; no clear D. CDR3 size: 11 residues. V gave up 2 bases and J gave up 7 bases, with 6 bases separating them. Germline V gene data show CDR1 as MNHNY and CDR2 as SVGAGI (reference sequence).

DNA for the CDR3: TGCGCCAGCAGCCCGGAGGGACAGGGGCCCTACAATGAGCAGTTCTTC. As protein: CASSPEGQGPYNEQFF. This chain connects TRBV5-1 to TRBJ2-1, with 10 positions matching TRBD1. The CDR3 runs to 16 residues. Germline V CDR1 and CDR2: SGHRS, YFSETQ. V lost 4 bases to trimming and J lost 2 bases; unmatched junction nucleotides: 6.

The V gene is TRBV10-3, the J gene TRBJ1-1; D is possibly TRBD1 (5 bases). V was shortened by 7 bases and J by 3 bases, with 21 bases between the two germline ends. The germline V gene has CDR1 ENHRY and CDR2 SYGVKD. The CDR3 loop spans 16 amino acids. CDR3 DNA sequence: TGTGCCATCACCCCGACCGGGGGGGTAGGGGACACTGAAGCTTTCTTT. This codes for CAITPTGGVGDTEAFF.

The chain recombines TRBV28 with TRBJ1-1; D call uncertain. V lost 5 bases and J lost 0, with 13 bases in between. The CDR3 is 15 residues long. In germline, CDR1 is MDHEN, CDR2 SYDVKM. The CDR3 loop reads CASSLPGLLNTEAFF. The CDR3 DNA follows: TGTGCCAGCAGTCTACCAGGCCTTTTGAACACTGAAGCTTTCTTT.